This entry lists 21 T cell receptor beta chains sequenced from one sample in a study of blood T cells in healthy people across ages. For the second PCR, which ran for about 7 to 11 cycles, a sample-barcoded 5' primer and a J-beta primer mix were used. TCRdb ran MiXCR on the 5' RACE reads and lists one entry per CDR3 protein. This table holds almost 800,000 distinct CDR3 sequences, 58% found once. The sequenced material came from blood. The source of these receptors is a young man in good health.

The V call is TRBV28, the J call TRBJ2-1; D possibly corresponds to TRBD2 (5 bases). TRBJ2-7 matches the DNA end more closely, so the J call is doubtful. Germline values: CDR1 MDHEN, CDR2 SYDVKM. The CDR3 is made up of 11 amino acids. Here the CDR3 DNA reads TGTGCCAGCGGGAGAGTGAATGAGCAGTACTTC. Protein sequence: CASGRVNEQYF.

The chain couples TRBV20-1 to TRBJ2-7; tentatively, D is TRBD1 (8 bases). Germline V gene lookup returns CDR1 DFQATT and CDR2 SNEGSKA (reference sequence). CDR3 length equals 12 residues. V shed 7 bases and J shed 3 bases, with 13 bases lying between them. This CDR3 is CSGYRGGYEQYF. The CDR3 DNA sequence: TGCAGTGGATACAGGGGGGGCTACGAGCAGTACTTC.

Only a few counts were recorded for this clonotype. This sequence joins TRBV6-1 and TRBJ1-2, with D perhaps TRBD1 (6 bases). The length of the CDR3 is 15 residues. CDR1 is MNHNS, CDR2 SASEGT, per germline. Between the trimmed V and J ends, which lost 9 bases and 3 bases, there was a span of 20 bases. CDR3 region: CASTGGASWDYGYTF. The CDR3 DNA reads as TGTGCCAGTACGGGGGGGGCGAGTTGGGACTATGGCTACACCTTC.

This sequence joins TRBV4-3 and TRBJ1-2, with D uncertain. Germline V gene sequence: CDR1 LGHNA, CDR2 YSLEER. This CDR3 contains 14 residues. V dropped 1 base and J dropped 1 base, with 7 bases sitting between them. The CDR3 is CASSQVEGNYGYTF. DNA for the CDR3: TGCGCCAGCAGCCAAGTCGAAGGTAACTATGGCTACACCTTC.

J is TRBJ1-5 and V is TRBV29-1; D remains unclear. V was clipped by 4 bases and J by 5 bases, with 12 bases between them. CDR3 length: 13 amino acids. Germline CDR1 reads SQVTM; CDR2 reads ANQGSEA. CDR3 sequence reads: CSVVVADHQPQHF. CDR3 DNA sequence: TGCAGCGTTGTAGTTGCAGATCATCAGCCCCAGCATTTT.

This chain uses TRBV5-1 with TRBJ1-6; D not resolved. The germline gives CDR1 SGHRS, CDR2 YFSETQ. V lost 1 base to trimming and J lost 7 bases, with 21 bases between them. The CDR3 is 18 amino acids. The CDR3: CASSLFSSYSQGNSPLHF. CDR3 DNA: TGCGCCAGCAGCTTGTTTTCGTCTTACAGTCAAGGCAATTCACCCCTCCACTTT.

The V call is TRBV20-1, the J call TRBJ2-7; 15 bases align to TRBD2. V dropped 3 bases and J dropped 5; count of bases not matched to a gene: 5. This CDR3 comprises 15 residues. Germline CDR1 reads DFQATT; CDR2 reads SNEGSKA (reference sequence). The CDR3 coding sequence is TGCAGTGCTAGCGGGACTAGCGGGGGGCTCGACGAGCAGTACTTC. It is translated as CSASGTSGGLDEQYF.

V is TRBV29-1 and J is TRBJ2-5; maybe TRBD1 (6 bases). CDR1 and CDR2 from the germline V gene are SQVTM and ANQGSEA. With 4 bases removed from V and 5 bases from J, the gap between germline ends came to 14 bases. The length of the CDR3 is 13 residues. As DNA, the CDR3 is TGCAGCGTTGCCTCAACAGGGTCGGAGACCCAGTACTTC. Translation: CSVASTGSETQYF.

This clonotype was counted only a few times. The V call is TRBV20-1, the J call TRBJ2-7; possibly TRBD1 for D (5 bases). Germline CDR1 is DFQATT and CDR2 is SNEGSKA (reference sequence). V shed 3 bases and J shed 6 bases, with 18 bases lying between them. This CDR3 spans 14 amino acids. DNA for the CDR3: TGCAGTGCTAGTTCTGTGGGGCGCGGCGGCGAGCAGTACTTC. Amino acids: CSASSVGRGGEQYF.

The chain combines TRBV12-3 or TRBV12-4 with TRBJ2-3; 9 bases line up with TRBD2. V gave up 0 bases and J gave up 1 base; unmatched junction bases: 5. The CDR3 is 17 amino acids. Here the CDR3 DNA reads TGTGCCAGCAGTTTAGCTAGCGGGAGATTGGGCACAGATACGCAGTATTTT. It specifies CASSLASGRLGTDTQYF.

The chain carries TRBV10-3 and TRBJ1-2, with 8 nucleotides matching TRBD1. From germline, CDR1 is ENHRY and CDR2 SYGVKD. Trimming at V came to 2 bases and at J to 3 bases, leaving 8 bases not matched to a gene. CDR3 length: 16 amino acids. CDR3 in amino acids: CAISEGSRTGHYGYTF. CDR3 coding DNA: TGTGCCATCAGTGAGGGATCTAGGACAGGGCACTATGGCTACACCTTC.

This clonotype was counted ten times or more. The rearrangement uses TRBV29-1 and TRBJ2-1; 7 positions match TRBD1. V trimming: 3 bases; J trimming: 10 bases; junction bases outside the gene matches: 3. Germline V lookup: CDR1 SQVTM, CDR2 ANQGSEA. The CDR3 has 11 residues. The CDR3: CSVDDRAEQFF. CDR3 coding DNA: TGCAGCGTTGATGACAGGGCAGAGCAGTTCTTC.

This sequence joins TRBV4-2 and TRBJ2-7; maybe TRBD1 (5 bases). The CDR3 sequence is 15 residues long. Germline CDR1 and CDR2: LGHNA and YNFKEQ. V lost 6 bases and J lost 0, with 15 bases in between. Here the CDR3 reads CASSRQTSSSYEQYF. The CDR3 DNA follows: TGTGCCAGCAGTCGACAGACTTCATCCTCCTACGAGCAGTACTTC.

Written as DNA, the CDR3 is TGCAGTGCTAGAAACCCAGCGGGAGATAACGAGCAGTACTTC. It specifies CSARNPAGDNEQYF. The chain uses TRBV20-1 and TRBJ2-7; 8 bases align to TRBD2. V lost 2 bases to trimming and J lost 5 bases; unmatched junction nucleotides: 8. The CDR3 loop spans 14 amino acids. CDR1 is DFQATT, CDR2 SNEGSKA, per germline (reference sequence).

The sample holds a few counts of this clonotype. The chain links TRBV7-2 to TRBJ2-7, with D perhaps TRBD2 (6 bases). Germline V gene sequence: CDR1 SGHTA, CDR2 FQGNSA. V dropped 4 bases and J dropped 5 bases, with 18 bases sitting between them. The CDR3 contains 15 residues. This chain's CDR3 is CASSSPGVSSHEQYF. The CDR3 coding sequence is TGTGCCAGCAGCTCCCCGGGAGTCTCTAGCCACGAGCAGTACTTC. The whole variable domain, remainder taken from reference TRBV7-2 and TRBJ2-7, is GAGVSQSPSNKVTEKGKDVELRCDPISGHTALYWYRQSLGQGLEFLIYFQGNSAPDKSGLPSDRFSAERTGGSVSTLTIQRTQQEDSAVYLCASSSPGVSSHEQYFGPGTRLTVT.

The chain joins TRBV28 to TRBJ2-5; D gene ambiguous. Germline V lookup: CDR1 MDHEN, CDR2 SYDVKM. Deletions cut 6 bases from V and 4 bases from J, with 9 bases between. The CDR3 loop spans 12 amino acids. CDR3 region: CASRGPGETQYF. DNA of the CDR3: TGTGCCAGCAGGGGTCCTGGAGAGACCCAGTACTTC.

V usage is TRBV12-3 or TRBV12-4 and J usage is TRBJ1-4; tentatively, D is TRBD1 (5 bases). The CDR3 contains 12 residues. With 7 bases removed from V and 11 bases from J, the gap between germline ends came to 14 bases. The CDR3 bases are TGTGCCAGCACGGGCAGCCAGGGTAAACTGTTTTTT. Translated: CASTGSQGKLFF.

This chain connects TRBV18 to TRBJ1-4; 10 bases match TRBD1. This CDR3 is built from 15 residues. Germline V gene sequence: CDR1 KGHSH, CDR2 LQKENI. With 4 bases clipped from V and 6 bases from J, the junction kept 5 bases outside the gene matches. CDR3 DNA: TGTGCCAGCTCACTTGTCGGGACAGGGGATGAAAAACTGTTTTTT. Translated: CASSLVGTGDEKLFF. Combining the CDR3 with reference TRBV18 and TRBJ1-4 gives the whole variable domain NAGVMQNPRHLVRRRGQEARLRCSPMKGHSHVYWYRQLPEEGLKFMVYLQKENIIDESGMPKERFSAEFPKEGPSILRIQQVVRGDSAAYFCASSLVGTGDEKLFFGSGTQLSVL.

In its sample, this clonotype was seen a few times. The chain joins TRBV7-8 to TRBJ2-5; 14 bases align to TRBD2. Trimming cost V 5 bases and J 4 bases; bases outside gene matches: 15. Germline lookup yields CDR1 SGHVS and CDR2 FQNEAQ. The CDR3 length is 19 residues. The CDR3 region has the DNA TGTGCCAGCAGCCCGACTAGCGGGAGGGCCCCGACCGTAGTAGAGACCCAGTACTTC. Its translation: CASSPTSGRAPTVVETQYF.

The J gene is TRBJ2-4, the V gene TRBV7-2; TRBD2 matches 10 bases. The J call is in doubt because the DNA end fits TRBJ2-7 better. CDR1 SGHTA and CDR2 FQGNSA come from the germline V gene. The CDR3 spans 16 residues. In DNA, the CDR3 is TGTGCCAGCAGCGACTTCCGGACTAGCGGAAGTTACGAGCAGTACTTC. The encoded protein is CASSDFRTSGSYEQYF.

The gene calls are TRBV20-1 and TRBJ1-1; 7 nucleotides align to TRBD1. The germline gives CDR1 DFQATT, CDR2 SNEGSKA (reference sequence). The CDR3 length is 13 residues. V gave up 5 bases and J gave up 0 bases; unmatched junction bases: 3. Here the CDR3 reads CSADREVNTEAFF. For the CDR3, the DNA is TGCAGTGCTGACAGGGAGGTGAACACTGAAGCTTTCTTT.